The 16 T cell receptor beta chains below were found in one sample sequenced in a study of OX40 agonist ivuxolimab in advanced cancers. Generated by immunoSEQ multiplex PCR, the TCRdb table keeps only in-frame clones and is missing some. The table shows 22,000 or so clones, with around 80% occurring only once. Here the sequenced sample was CD4+ or CD8+ T cells sorted from blood, taken in a trial of the OX40 agonist ivuxolimab. These receptors all come from an adult with an advanced solid tumor such as melanoma, head and neck, liver or kidney cancer.

CDR3 in DNA: TGCGCCAGCAGCCAAGCCCCCCAGGGGAATCTCTACGAGCAGTACTTC. Translation gives CASSQAPQGNLYEQYF. The chain joins TRBV4-3 to TRBJ2-7; D perhaps matches TRBD1 (6 bases). V lost 1 base and J lost 3, with 16 bases in between. CDR3 length: 16 residues. Germline V CDR1 and CDR2: LGHNA, YSLEER.

The V gene is TRBV7-3, the J gene TRBJ2-7; 7 bases fit TRBD1. The germline V gene encodes CDR1 SGHTA and CDR2 FQGTGA. The CDR3 contains 15 residues. V dropped 2 bases and J dropped 4; count of bases not matched to a gene: 8. The CDR3, as DNA: TGTGCCAGCAGCTTAGCCTCCGGGACAGTTTACGAGCAGTACTTC. It translates to CASSLASGTVYEQYF.

This chain's CDR3 is CASSLSPLSYEQYF. The CDR3 DNA sequence: TGTGCCAGCAGCTTGAGTCCATTATCCTACGAGCAGTACTTC. The chain couples TRBV5-6 to TRBJ2-7, with unresolved D. This CDR3 has 14 residues. Germline values: CDR1 SGHDT, CDR2 YYEEEE. The germline V and J ends were trimmed by 1 base and 1 base, with 9 bases remaining between them.

The J gene is TRBJ2-7, the V gene TRBV10-2, with TRBD2 identical over 16 bases. This CDR3 has 17 amino acids. V trimming: 7 bases; J trimming: 2 bases; junction bases outside the gene matches: 8. The germline gives CDR1 WSHSY, CDR2 SAAADI. The CDR3 sequence is CASTPGTSGRATYEQYF. The CDR3 bases are TGCGCCAGCACCCCCGGGACTAGCGGGAGGGCGACCTACGAGCAGTACTTC.

The chain has TRBV6-5 and TRBJ1-2; D remains ambiguous. The CDR3 has 15 amino acids. Trimming stripped 7 bases from V and 0 bases from J, with 15 bases between. Germline V gives CDR1 MNHEY, CDR2 SVGAGI. Here the CDR3 DNA reads TGTGCCAGCACCGGGAAGGCGGGGACTAACTATGGCTACACCTTC. The encoded protein is CASTGKAGTNYGYTF.

The V gene is TRBV11-1, the J gene TRBJ1-1, with D hard to call. The CDR3 runs to 14 residues. Germline CDR1 SGHAT, CDR2 FQDESV (reference sequence). The ends were cut back, 3 bases at V and 6 bases at J, with 14 bases in the middle. The CDR3 DNA follows: TGTGCCAGCAGCTTGGGGTCGTTCTCTTCTGAAGCTTTCTTT. It specifies CASSLGSFSSEAFF.

This clone has only one observation. The gene calls are TRBV27 and TRBJ1-5; 8 bases agree with TRBD1. Germline CDR1 is MNHEY and CDR2 is SMNVEV (reference sequence). V was clipped by 2 bases and J by 10 bases; unmatched bases: 16. This CDR3 comprises 17 residues. The chain's CDR3 is CASSLNYGTGLASPQHF. CDR3 DNA sequence: TGTGCCAGCAGTTTAAATTATGGGACAGGCCTAGCTTCTCCCCAGCATTTT.

This chain uses TRBV7-9 with TRBJ1-1; possible D gene TRBD1, 5 bases. Trimming shortened V by 1 base and J by 1 base, and 10 bases separated the two germline ends. The germline V gene has CDR1 SEHNR and CDR2 FQNEAQ (reference sequence). There are 15 residues in the CDR3. In nucleotides, the CDR3 is TGTGCCAGCAGCTTAGTGTCCGGGACGAACACTGAAGCTTTCTTT. It is translated as CASSLVSGTNTEAFF. Filled out from reference TRBV7-9 and TRBJ1-1, the complete variable domain reads DTGVSQNPRHKITKRGQNVTFRCDPISEHNRLYWYRQTLGQGPEFLTYFQNEAQLEKSRLLSDRFSAERPKGSFSTLEIQRTEQGDSAMYLCASSLVSGTNTEAFFGQGTRLTVV.

The chain employs TRBV13 and TRBJ2-7, with D perhaps given as TRBD1 or TRBD2 (5 bases each). V was trimmed by 5 bases and J by 7 bases, leaving 21 bases between them. The CDR3 is 15 amino acids. Germline lookup yields CDR1 PRHDT and CDR2 FYEKMQ (reference sequence). Here the CDR3 DNA reads TGTGCCAGCAGCCCCCTCCGGGGCAGGGCGGAAGAGCAGTACTTC. This translates into CASSPLRGRAEEQYF.

This chain uses TRBV11-2 with TRBJ1-4; D gene uncertain. CDR1 SGHAT and CDR2 FQNNGV come from the germline V gene. V was trimmed by 6 bases and J by 2 bases, leaving 7 bases between them. This CDR3 is built from 13 residues. CDR3 sequence: CASSLSTNEKLFF. The CDR3 nucleotides read TGTGCCAGCAGTTTGTCGACTAATGAAAAACTGTTTTTT.

The chain's CDR3 is CASSKVLSGSPGETQYF. The CDR3 DNA follows: TGTGCCAGCAGTAAAGTTCTTAGCGGGAGTCCAGGAGAGACCCAGTACTTC. The chain uses TRBV28 and TRBJ2-5; 9 bases map to TRBD2. J gave up 4 bases and V 5 bases, and 14 bases lay outside the gene matches. CDR3 length: 17 residues. Per germline, CDR1 MDHEN and CDR2 SYDVKM.

There are a few counts of this clone. V usage is TRBV27 and J usage is TRBJ1-4, with D possibly matching TRBD1 (5 bases). V lost 5 bases, J lost 11 bases, and 9 bases lay in between. The CDR3 is made up of 11 amino acids. Germline CDR1 MNHEY, CDR2 SMNVEV (reference sequence). The CDR3: CASSAGLKLFF. DNA for the CDR3: TGTGCCAGCAGTGCGGGACTTAAACTGTTTTTT.

V and J are TRBV9 and TRBJ2-7, with 10 bases lining up with TRBD2. The CDR3 is made up of 21 amino acids. In germline, CDR1 is SGDLS, CDR2 YYNGEE. Trimming cost V 1 base and J 4 bases; bases outside gene matches: 23. CDR3 sequence: CASSVSVLDKPSGRAHYEQYF. CDR3 coding DNA: TGTGCCAGCAGCGTATCCGTGCTTGACAAACCCAGCGGGAGGGCCCATTACGAGCAGTACTTC.

This rearrangement joins TRBV9 to TRBJ2-7, with TRBD2 matching over 8 bases. The germline V gene encodes CDR1 SGDLS and CDR2 YYNGEE. Trimming removed 0 bases from V and 1 base from J; junction bases left unmatched: 6. The CDR3 runs 16 residues. Written as DNA, the CDR3 is TGTGCCAGCAGCGTAGATCTAGCGGGTGGTTCCTACGAGCAGTACTTC. This encodes CASSVDLAGGSYEQYF.

The genes are TRBV9 and TRBJ2-5; no reliable D call. Trimming pared 1 base from V and 5 bases from J, leaving 12 bases between. Germline CDR1 is SGDLS and CDR2 is YYNGEE. The CDR3 extends over 14 amino acids. CDR3 bases: TGTGCCAGCAGCGTATTGGGAAACGGGGAGACCCAGTACTTC. Translating gives CASSVLGNGETQYF.

Note on this clone: One junction end does not reproduce the germline sequence, and a read error may be involved. The rearrangement uses TRBV5-8 and TRBJ2-3, with 9 bases matching TRBD1. CDR3 length equals 12 residues. Germline CDR1 is SGHTS and CDR2 is YDEGEE. This chain's CDR3 is CASSFRGQGMGF. In nucleotides, the CDR3 is TGTGCCAGCAGCTTTAGAGGACAGGGGATGGGTTTT. The full variable domain, in which reference TRBV5-8 and TRBJ2-3 provide the parts outside the CDR3, is EAGVTQSPTHLIKTRGQQATLRCSPISGHTSVYWYQQALGLGLQFLLWYDEGEERNRGNFPPRFSGRQFPNYSSELNVNALELEDSALYLCASSFRGQGMGFGPGTRLTVL.